These 17 T cell receptor beta chains were all obtained from the same sample, sequenced in a study of tumour-infiltrating T cells in Burkitt lymphoma. Here immunoSEQ multiplex PCR was the method, and the copy in TCRdb shows in-frame clones only, minus some. In the table there are around 46,000 clones, 31% of which are singletons. Material: tumor tissue. The receptors originated from a human donor with Burkitt lymphoma.

The chain recombines TRBV5-5 with TRBJ1-4; D is unclear. V gave up 1 base and J gave up 7 bases, with 8 bases separating them. This CDR3 comprises 13 residues. Germline CDR1 SGHKS, CDR2 YYEKEE (reference sequence). CDR3 nucleotides: TGTGCCAGCAGCTTGCCGACGGGTGAAAAACTGTTTTTT. Its translation is CASSLPTGEKLFF. The full variable domain, completed using reference TRBV5-5 and TRBJ1-4, is DAGVTQSPTHLIKTRGQQVTLRCSPISGHKSVSWYQQVLGQGPQFIFQYYEKEERGRGNFPDRFSARQFPNYSSELNVNALLLGDSALYLCASSLPTGEKLFFGSGTQLSVL.

V and J are TRBV2 and TRBJ1-1, with 8 bases identical to TRBD1. V was pared by 4 bases and J by 5 bases, with 3 bases of the junction left unmatched. CDR3 length equals 13 residues. CDR1 and CDR2 from the germline V gene are SNHLY and FYNNEI. CDR3: CASSGDRLTEAFF. In nucleotides, the CDR3 is TGTGCCAGCAGTGGGGACAGGTTGACTGAAGCTTTCTTT.

The V gene is TRBV6-1, the J gene TRBJ2-6; D gene uncertain. The V gene's germline CDR1 is MNHNS and CDR2 SASEGT. The ends were cut back, 6 bases at V and 1 base at J, with 7 bases in the middle. This CDR3 region has 14 residues. The CDR3 DNA follows: TGTGCCAGCAGCGCGTTATCTGGGGCCAACGTCCTGACTTTC. It codes for CASSALSGANVLTF.

V usage is TRBV19 and J usage is TRBJ1-3, with a tentative D call TRBD1 (6 bases). CDR1 is LNHDA, CDR2 SQIVND, per germline (reference sequence). The CDR3 runs to 16 residues. Trimming removed 4 bases at V and 0 bases at J, with 13 bases between. The chain's CDR3 is CASSTLTGRSGNTIYF. CDR3 sequence (DNA): TGTGCCAGTAGTACCTTGACAGGCCGCTCTGGAAACACCATATATTTT.

V usage is TRBV25-1 and J usage is TRBJ1-2, with D maybe TRBD1 (6 bases). Germline lookup yields CDR1 MGHDK and CDR2 SYGVNS. V lost 1 base to trimming and J lost 3 bases, with 9 bases between them. CDR3 size: 14 residues. The CDR3 bases are TGTGCCAGCAGTGAATTCAGGGGTGACTATGGCTACACCTTC. It yields the protein CASSEFRGDYGYTF.

This clone has just one count. The V and J genes are TRBV2 and TRBJ2-2, with 9 positions matching TRBD1. This CDR3 contains 17 residues. J lost 7 bases, V lost 5 bases, and 14 bases had no gene match. CDR1 SNHLY and CDR2 FYNNEI come from the germline V gene. CDR3 sequence reads: CASSLGTGTPEGGELFF. Here the CDR3 DNA reads TGTGCCAGCAGTCTCGGGACAGGGACACCGGAGGGCGGGGAGCTGTTTTTT.

The chain carries TRBV6-6 and TRBJ1-4; TRBD1 matches at 8 bases. Germline CDR1 and CDR2: MNHNY and SVGAGI (reference sequence). This CDR3 contains 14 residues. J lost 4 bases, V lost 6 bases, and 4 bases had no gene match. CDR3 residues: CASSRQGYNEKLFF. The CDR3 DNA follows: TGTGCCAGCAGCCGACAGGGGTATAATGAAAAACTGTTTTTT.

This clone was counted only a few times. This rearrangement joins TRBV5-1 to TRBJ1-6; the D is unclear. V was trimmed by 6 bases and J by 8 bases, leaving 9 bases between them. From germline, CDR1 is SGHRS and CDR2 YFSETQ. CDR3 length equals 12 residues. This CDR3 is CASTPSYSPLHF. The CDR3 DNA reads as TGCGCCAGCACCCCATCTTATTCACCCCTCCACTTT.

This chain links TRBV5-5 with TRBJ1-1; D is unclear. This CDR3 is 13 amino acids long. V lost 6 bases and J 0 bases, leaving 9 bases between the germline ends. CDR1 and CDR2 (germline): SGHKS, YYEKEE (reference sequence). The CDR3 DNA reads as TGTGCCAGCAATCGACCTATGAACACTGAAGCTTTCTTT. Translated, it gives CASNRPMNTEAFF.

A few counts support this clone. The chain combines TRBV6-5 with TRBJ1-1; 7 nucleotides line up with TRBD1. CDR1 and CDR2 from the germline V gene are MNHEY and SVGAGI. Trimming took 9 bases from V and 6 from J; bases not matched to a gene: 16. This CDR3 is built from 15 residues. CDR3 in amino acids: CASYITQTGTPEAFF. For the CDR3, the DNA is TGTGCCAGTTACATAACACAGACAGGGACGCCTGAAGCTTTCTTT.

The chain joins TRBV6-1 to TRBJ2-3, with D tentatively TRBD2 (5 bases). CDR3 length: 14 residues. Trimming removed 3 bases at V and 6 bases at J, with 13 bases between. The germline CDR1 and CDR2 sequences are MNHNS and SASEGT. The CDR3 loop is CASSERTSRDTQYF. The CDR3 coding sequence is TGTGCCAGCAGTGAGAGGACTTCCAGGGATACGCAGTATTTT.

This clone was counted a few times. The chain links TRBV29-1 to TRBJ2-1; D remains unclear. The V end lost 7 bases, the J end lost 5 bases, and 6 bases lay between the germline ends. CDR3 length: 10 residues. Germline-derived CDR1 and CDR2 are SQVTM and ANQGSEA. The chain's CDR3 is CSAQDNEQFF. The DNA for the CDR3 is TGCAGCGCCCAAGACAATGAGCAGTTCTTC.

This clone was seen only a few times. The genes are TRBV28 and TRBJ1-1, with a tentative D call TRBD1 (5 bases). Trimming took off 5 bases at V and 11 bases at J, with 12 bases between the two ends. CDR3 length: 11 amino acids. Germline V gene lookup returns CDR1 MDHEN and CDR2 SYDVKM. The CDR3 spells CASSPQGEAFF. The CDR3 DNA reads TGTGCCAGCAGTCCCCAGGGTGAGGCTTTCTTT.

The V gene is TRBV15, the J gene TRBJ2-3; tentatively, D is TRBD2 (5 bases). CDR1 is LNHNV and CDR2 is YYDKDF in the germline V gene (reference sequence). The CDR3 has 14 residues. V was shortened by 0 bases and J by 2 bases, with 6 bases between the two germline ends. CDR3 residues: CATSRERVTDTQYF. Here the CDR3 DNA reads TGTGCCACCAGCAGAGAGAGGGTCACAGATACGCAGTATTTT.

The V call is TRBV27, the J call TRBJ2-3; D is perhaps TRBD1 (6 bases). CDR1 MNHEY and CDR2 SMNVEV come from the germline V gene (reference sequence). This CDR3 contains 13 residues. Trimming cost V 7 bases and J 1 base, with 9 bases left between them. CDR3: CASKGVGTDTQYF. The CDR3 coding sequence is TGTGCCAGCAAGGGGGTCGGCACAGATACGCAGTATTTT.

This clone came up a few times. V gene TRBV30 combines with J gene TRBJ1-1, with 7 positions matching TRBD1. The V segment lost 8 bases and the J segment 0 bases; nucleotides outside the gene matches: 9. Germline V gives CDR1 GTSNPN, CDR2 SVGIG (reference sequence). The CDR3 length is 14 residues. The CDR3 DNA reads as TGTGCCAAATCCCGGGACAGCATGAACACTGAAGCTTTCTTT. It yields the protein CAKSRDSMNTEAFF.

This clone has more than one count but fewer than ten. The rearrangement uses TRBV19 and TRBJ2-1; D is perhaps TRBD2 (6 bases). Germline loops: CDR1 LNHDA, CDR2 SQIVND (reference sequence). CDR3 length: 14 amino acids. With 5 bases removed from V and 2 bases from J, the gap between germline ends came to 10 bases. DNA for the CDR3: TGTGCCAGTAGTCCCCAGCGGGCCTACAATGAGCAGTTCTTC. This codes for CASSPQRAYNEQFF.